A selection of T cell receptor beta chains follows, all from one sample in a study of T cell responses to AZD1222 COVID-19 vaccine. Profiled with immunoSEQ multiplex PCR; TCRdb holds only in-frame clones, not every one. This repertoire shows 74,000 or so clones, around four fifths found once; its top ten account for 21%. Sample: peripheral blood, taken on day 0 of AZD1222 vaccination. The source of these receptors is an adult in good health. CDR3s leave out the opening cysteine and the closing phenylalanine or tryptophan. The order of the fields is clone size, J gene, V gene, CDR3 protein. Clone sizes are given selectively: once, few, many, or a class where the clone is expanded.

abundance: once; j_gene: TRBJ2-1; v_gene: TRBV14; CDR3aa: ASKGLADYNEQF
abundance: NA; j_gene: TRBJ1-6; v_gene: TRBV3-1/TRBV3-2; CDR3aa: ASSQARDSPLH
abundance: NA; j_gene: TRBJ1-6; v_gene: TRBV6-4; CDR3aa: ATKPETGPSPLH
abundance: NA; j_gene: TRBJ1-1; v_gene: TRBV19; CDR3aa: ASSILGTVNTEAF
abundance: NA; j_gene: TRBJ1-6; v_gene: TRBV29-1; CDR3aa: SVRTGTYNSPLH
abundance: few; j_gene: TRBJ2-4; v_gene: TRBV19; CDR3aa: ASSQGGGAKNIQY
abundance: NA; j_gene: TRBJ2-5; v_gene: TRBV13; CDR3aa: ASSLGAETQY
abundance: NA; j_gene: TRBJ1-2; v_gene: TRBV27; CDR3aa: ASSLYRGLLGGYT
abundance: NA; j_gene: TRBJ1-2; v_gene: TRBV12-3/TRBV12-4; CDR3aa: ASSVVPYGYT
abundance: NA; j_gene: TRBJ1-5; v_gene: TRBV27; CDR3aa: ASSLSGNGGQPQH
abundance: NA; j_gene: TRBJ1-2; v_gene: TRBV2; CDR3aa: ASSYHDRAD
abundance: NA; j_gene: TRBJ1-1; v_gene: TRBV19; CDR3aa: ASYGSYTEAF
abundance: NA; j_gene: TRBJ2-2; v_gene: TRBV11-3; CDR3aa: ASSLVSAGELF
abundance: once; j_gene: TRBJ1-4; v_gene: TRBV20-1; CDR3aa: SASRGKDEKLF
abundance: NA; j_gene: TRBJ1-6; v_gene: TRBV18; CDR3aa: ASSPNGQGGSYNSPLH
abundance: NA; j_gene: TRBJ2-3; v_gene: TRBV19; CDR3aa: ASSIDSSGGIDTQY
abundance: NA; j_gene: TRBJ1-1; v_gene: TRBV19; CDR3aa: ASSSGTGRTEAF
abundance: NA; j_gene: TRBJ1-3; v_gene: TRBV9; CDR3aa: ASSATGSSGNTIY
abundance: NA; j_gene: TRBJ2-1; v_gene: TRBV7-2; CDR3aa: ASSLEIRTGVNNEQF
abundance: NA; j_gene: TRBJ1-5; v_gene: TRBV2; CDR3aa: ASRPRQGALGNQPQH
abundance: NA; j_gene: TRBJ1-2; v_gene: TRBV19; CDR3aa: ASSSPGHQNYGYT
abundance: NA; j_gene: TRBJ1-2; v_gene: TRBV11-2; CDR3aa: ASSLGRGYGYT
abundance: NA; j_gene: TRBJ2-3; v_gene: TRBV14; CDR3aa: ASSHVTAVHTQY
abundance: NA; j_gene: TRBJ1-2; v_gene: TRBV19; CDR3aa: ASSIGGAYGYT
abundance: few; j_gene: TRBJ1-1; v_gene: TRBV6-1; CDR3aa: ASSLDRATEAF
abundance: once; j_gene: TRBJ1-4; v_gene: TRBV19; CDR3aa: ASSIPRVGGNEKLF
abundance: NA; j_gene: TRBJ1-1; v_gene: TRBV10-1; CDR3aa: ASTGPRWGVHTEAF
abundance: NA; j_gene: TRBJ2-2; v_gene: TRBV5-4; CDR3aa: ASSFPGANTGELF
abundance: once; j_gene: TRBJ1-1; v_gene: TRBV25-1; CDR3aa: ASSRQDTEAF
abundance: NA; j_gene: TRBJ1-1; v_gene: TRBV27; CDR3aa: ASRKANVVTEAF
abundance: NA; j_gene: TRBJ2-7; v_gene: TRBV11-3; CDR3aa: ASSLSRGLSYEQY
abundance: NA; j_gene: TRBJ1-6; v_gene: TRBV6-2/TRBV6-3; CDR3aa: ASSYRGGPDSPLH
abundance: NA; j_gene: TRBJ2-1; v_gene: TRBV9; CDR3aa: ASSVYPTSGRSDEQF
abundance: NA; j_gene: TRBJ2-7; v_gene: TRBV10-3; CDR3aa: AISESSYEQY
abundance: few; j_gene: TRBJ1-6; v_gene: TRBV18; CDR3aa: ASSPEEGSPLH
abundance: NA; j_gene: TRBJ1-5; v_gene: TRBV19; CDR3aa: ASSIRQGNQPQH
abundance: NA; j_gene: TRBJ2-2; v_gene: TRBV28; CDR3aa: ASRPGLATGELF
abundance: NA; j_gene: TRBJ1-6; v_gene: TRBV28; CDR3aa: ASRALYNSPLH
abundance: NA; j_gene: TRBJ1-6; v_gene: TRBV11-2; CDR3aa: ASSKIRGLESPLH
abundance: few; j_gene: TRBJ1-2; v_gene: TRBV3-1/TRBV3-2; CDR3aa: ASSHSGNGYT
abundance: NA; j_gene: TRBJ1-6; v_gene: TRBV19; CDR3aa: ASGGNSPLH
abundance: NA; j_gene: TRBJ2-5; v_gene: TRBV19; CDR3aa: ASSMGGKQETQY
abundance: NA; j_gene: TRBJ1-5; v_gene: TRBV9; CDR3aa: ASSVGTGNQPQH
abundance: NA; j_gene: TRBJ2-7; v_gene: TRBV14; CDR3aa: ASSARLAGESHEQY
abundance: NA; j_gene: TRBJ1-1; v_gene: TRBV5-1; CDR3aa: ASSAPLGTEAF
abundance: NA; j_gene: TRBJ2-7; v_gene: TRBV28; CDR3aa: ASSLWNVQGVTYEQY
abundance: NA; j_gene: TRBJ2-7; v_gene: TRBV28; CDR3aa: ASSLPEGGGSYEQY
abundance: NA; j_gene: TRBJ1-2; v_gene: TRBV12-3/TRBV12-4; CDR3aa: ASIGTNGYT
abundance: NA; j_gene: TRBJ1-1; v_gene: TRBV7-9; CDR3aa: ASSFLSGTVMNTEAF